This TCR beta chain originates from a study of Ad26.COV2.S vaccination and SARS-CoV-2 variants. General observations from the study: The analyses of TCR breadth and depth may have understated the size of total T cell responses. Spike-specific responses of CD8+ and CD4+ T cells were reported to display substantial breadth after vaccination.

Treatment noted: over 15 received Ad26.COV2.S at low or high dose, single or two shots; about 5 received placebo; per-sample allocation not given. The study sampled participants on day 63 after the first vaccine or placebo injection. In regard to this clone: The antigen remains undetermined.

From germline, CDR1 is LNHDA and CDR2 SQIVND (reference sequence). Trimming took 3 bases from V and 0 from J; bases not matched to a gene: 7. This CDR3 has 17 amino acids. Sequencing used immunoSEQ multiplex PCR; TCRdb keeps in-frame clones, though not all of them. The data show around 450,000 clones, roughly nine tenths seen once. The chain has TRBV19 and TRBJ1-1; 10 nucleotides align to TRBD1. The starting material was peripheral blood, obtained in a trial of Ad26.COV2.S vaccine versus placebo. The sequence came from a person between 18 and 59 years old who received the Ad26.COV2.S COVID-19 vaccine or a placebo. In DNA, the CDR3 is TGTGCCAGTAGTATTACCGGGACAGGGGCTTTGAACACTGAAGCTTTCTTT. Protein: CASSITGTGALNTEAFF.